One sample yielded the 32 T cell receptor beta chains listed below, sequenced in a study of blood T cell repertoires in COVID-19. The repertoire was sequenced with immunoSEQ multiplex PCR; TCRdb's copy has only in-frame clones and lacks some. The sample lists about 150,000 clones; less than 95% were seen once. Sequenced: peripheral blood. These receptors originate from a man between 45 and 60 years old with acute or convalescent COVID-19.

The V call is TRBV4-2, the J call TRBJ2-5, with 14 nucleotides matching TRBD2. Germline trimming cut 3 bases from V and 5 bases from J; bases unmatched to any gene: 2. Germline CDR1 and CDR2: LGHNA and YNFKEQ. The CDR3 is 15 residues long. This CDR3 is CASSQGLAGDETQYF. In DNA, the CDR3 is TGTGCCAGCAGCCAGGGACTAGCGGGGGACGAGACCCAGTACTTC.

CDR3 sequence (DNA): TGTGCCATCAGTGCAAGAGTGATGGGACAGGGGGCCTTAAATCAGCCCCAGCATTTT. Residues: CAISARVMGQGALNQPQHF. This rearrangement joins TRBV10-3 to TRBJ1-5; 12 nucleotides line up with TRBD1. CDR1 is ENHRY, CDR2 SYGVKD, per germline. This CDR3 contains 19 residues. The V gene end was trimmed by 4 bases and the J gene end by 4 bases; junction bases not matched to a gene: 14.

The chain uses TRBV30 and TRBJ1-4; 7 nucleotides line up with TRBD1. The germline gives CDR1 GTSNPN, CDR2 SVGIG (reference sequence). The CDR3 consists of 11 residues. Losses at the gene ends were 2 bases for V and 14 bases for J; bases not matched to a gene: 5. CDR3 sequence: CAWSKQGQLFF. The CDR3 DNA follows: TGTGCCTGGAGTAAACAGGGGCAGCTGTTTTTT.

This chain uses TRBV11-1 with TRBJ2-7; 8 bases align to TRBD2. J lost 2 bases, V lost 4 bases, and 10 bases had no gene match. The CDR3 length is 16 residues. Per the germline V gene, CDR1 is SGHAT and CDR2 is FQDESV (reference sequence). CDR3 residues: CASSSIRTSRAYEQYF. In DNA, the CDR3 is TGTGCCAGCAGCTCAATCCGGACTAGCAGAGCCTACGAGCAGTACTTC.

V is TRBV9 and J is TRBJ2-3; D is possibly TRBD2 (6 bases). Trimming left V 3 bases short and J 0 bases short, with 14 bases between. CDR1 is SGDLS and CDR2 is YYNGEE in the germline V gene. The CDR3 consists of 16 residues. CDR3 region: CASSGAGRWSTDTQYF. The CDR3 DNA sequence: TGTGCCAGCAGCGGTGCCGGGAGATGGAGCACAGATACGCAGTATTTT. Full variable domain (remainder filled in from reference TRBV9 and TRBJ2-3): DSGVTQTPKHLITATGQRVTLRCSPRSGDLSVYWYQQSLDQGLQFLIQYYNGEERAKGNILERFSAQQFPDLHSELNLSSLELGDSALYFCASSGAGRWSTDTQYFGPGTRLTVL.

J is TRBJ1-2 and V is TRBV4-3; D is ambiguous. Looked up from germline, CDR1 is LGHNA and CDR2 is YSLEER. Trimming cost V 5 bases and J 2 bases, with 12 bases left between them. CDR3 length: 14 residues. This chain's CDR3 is CASSSRDGNYGYTF. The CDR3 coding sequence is TGCGCCAGCAGCTCTCGCGACGGGAACTATGGCTACACCTTC.

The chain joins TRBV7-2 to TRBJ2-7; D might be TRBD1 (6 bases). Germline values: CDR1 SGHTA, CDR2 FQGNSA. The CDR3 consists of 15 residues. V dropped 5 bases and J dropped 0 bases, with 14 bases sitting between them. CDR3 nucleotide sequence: TGTGCCAGCAGCCAAAAGACAGGTTACTCCTACGAGCAGTACTTC. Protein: CASSQKTGYSYEQYF. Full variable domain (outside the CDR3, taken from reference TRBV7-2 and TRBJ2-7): GAGVSQSPSNKVTEKGKDVELRCDPISGHTALYWYRQSLGQGLEFLIYFQGNSAPDKSGLPSDRFSAERTGGSVSTLTIQRTQQEDSAVYLCASSQKTGYSYEQYFGPGTRLTVT.

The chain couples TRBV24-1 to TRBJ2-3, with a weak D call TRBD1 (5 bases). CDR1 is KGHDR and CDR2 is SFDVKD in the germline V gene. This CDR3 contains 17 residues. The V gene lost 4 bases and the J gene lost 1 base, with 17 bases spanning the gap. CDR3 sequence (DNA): TGTGCCACCAGTGACCTACCAAGGGGCGCACGCACAGATACGCAGTATTTT. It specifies CATSDLPRGARTDTQYF.

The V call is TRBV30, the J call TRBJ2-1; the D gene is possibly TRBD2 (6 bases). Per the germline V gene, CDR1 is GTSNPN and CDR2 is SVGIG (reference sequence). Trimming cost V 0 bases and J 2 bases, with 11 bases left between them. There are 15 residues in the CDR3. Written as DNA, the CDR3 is TGTGCCTGGAGTGTATTGGCGGGGACCTACAATGAGCAGTTCTTC. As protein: CAWSVLAGTYNEQFF.

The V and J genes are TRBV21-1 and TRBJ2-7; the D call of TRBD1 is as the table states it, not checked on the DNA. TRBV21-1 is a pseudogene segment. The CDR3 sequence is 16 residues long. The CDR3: CASGQTDKLSTYEQYV. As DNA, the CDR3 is TGTGCCAGCGGACAGACTGACAAGCTATCGACCTACGAGCAGTACGTC.

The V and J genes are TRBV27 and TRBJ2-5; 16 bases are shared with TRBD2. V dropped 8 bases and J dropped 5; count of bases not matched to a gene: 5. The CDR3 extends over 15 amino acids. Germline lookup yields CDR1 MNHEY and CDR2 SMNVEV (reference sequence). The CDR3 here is CASGRGLAGGETQYF. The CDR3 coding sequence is TGTGCCAGCGGAAGGGGACTAGCGGGAGGGGAGACCCAGTACTTC.

The CDR3 nucleotides read TGCGCCAGCAGCCCGGGGACTAGCGGGGGGGCTAGGCATGAGCAGTTCTTC. Translation gives CASSPGTSGGARHEQFF. The V call is TRBV4-3, the J call TRBJ2-1; 16 nucleotides match TRBD2. After removal of 4 bases from V and 8 bases from J, the junction contained 8 bases not matched to a gene. The CDR3 runs 17 residues. CDR1 LGHNA and CDR2 YSLEER come from the germline V gene.

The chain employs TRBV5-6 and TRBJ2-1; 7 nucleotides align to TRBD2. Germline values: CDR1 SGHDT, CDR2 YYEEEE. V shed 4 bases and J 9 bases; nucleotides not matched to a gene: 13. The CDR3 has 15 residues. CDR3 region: CASSISGGRWREQFF. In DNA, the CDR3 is TGTGCCAGCAGCATATCGGGCGGGAGATGGCGTGAGCAGTTCTTC.

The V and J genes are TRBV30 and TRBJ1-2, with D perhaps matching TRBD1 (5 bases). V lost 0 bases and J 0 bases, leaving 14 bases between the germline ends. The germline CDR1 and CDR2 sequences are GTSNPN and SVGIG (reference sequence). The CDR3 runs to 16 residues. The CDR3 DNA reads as TGTGCCTGGAGTGTAAGGGGAACAGTCCCTAACTATGGCTACACCTTC. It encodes CAWSVRGTVPNYGYTF.

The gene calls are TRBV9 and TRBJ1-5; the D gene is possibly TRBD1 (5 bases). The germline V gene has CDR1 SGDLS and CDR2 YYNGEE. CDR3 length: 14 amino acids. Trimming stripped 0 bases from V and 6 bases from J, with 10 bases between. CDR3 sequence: CASSVGGTSQPQHF. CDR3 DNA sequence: TGTGCCAGCAGCGTAGGCGGGACGAGTCAGCCCCAGCATTTT.

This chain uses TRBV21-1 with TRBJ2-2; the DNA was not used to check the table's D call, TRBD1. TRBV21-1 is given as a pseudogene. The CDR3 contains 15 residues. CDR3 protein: CASRGTGVDTGELFF. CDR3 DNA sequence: TGTGCCAGCAGAGGGACAGGGGTTGACACCGGGGAGCTGTTTTTT.

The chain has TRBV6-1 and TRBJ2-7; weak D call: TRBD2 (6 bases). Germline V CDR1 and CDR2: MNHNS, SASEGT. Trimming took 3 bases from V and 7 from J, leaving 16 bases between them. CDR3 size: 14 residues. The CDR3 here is CASSEYPLRGEQYV. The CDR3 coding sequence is TGTGCCAGCAGTGAGTACCCCCTTCGGGGGGAGCAGTACGTC.

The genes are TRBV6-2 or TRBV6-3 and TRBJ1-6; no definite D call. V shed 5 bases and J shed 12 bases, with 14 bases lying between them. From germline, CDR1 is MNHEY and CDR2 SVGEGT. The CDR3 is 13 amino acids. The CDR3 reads CASSPSSSGPLHF. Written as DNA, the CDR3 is TGTGCCAGCAGTCCCTCCTCATCGGGACCCCTCCACTTT.

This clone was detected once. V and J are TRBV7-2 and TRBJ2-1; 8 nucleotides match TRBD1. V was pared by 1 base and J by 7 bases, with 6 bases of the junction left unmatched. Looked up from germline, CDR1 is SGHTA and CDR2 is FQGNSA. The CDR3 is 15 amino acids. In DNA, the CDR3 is TGTGCCAGCAGCTTAGTTACAGGGGGGAATAATGAGCAGTTCTTC. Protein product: CASSLVTGGNNEQFF. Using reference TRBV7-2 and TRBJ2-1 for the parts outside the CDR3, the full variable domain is GAGVSQSPSNKVTEKGKDVELRCDPISGHTALYWYRQSLGQGLEFLIYFQGNSAPDKSGLPSDRFSAERTGGSVSTLTIQRTQQEDSAVYLCASSLVTGGNNEQFFGPGTRLTVL.

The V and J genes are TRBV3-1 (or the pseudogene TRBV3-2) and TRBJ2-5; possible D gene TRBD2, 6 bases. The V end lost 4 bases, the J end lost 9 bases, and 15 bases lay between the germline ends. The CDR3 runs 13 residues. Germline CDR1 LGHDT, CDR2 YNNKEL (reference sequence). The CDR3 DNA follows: TGTGCCAGCAGCCCCAGTGGCGGGGCGGCCCAGTACTTC. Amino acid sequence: CASSPSGGAAQYF.

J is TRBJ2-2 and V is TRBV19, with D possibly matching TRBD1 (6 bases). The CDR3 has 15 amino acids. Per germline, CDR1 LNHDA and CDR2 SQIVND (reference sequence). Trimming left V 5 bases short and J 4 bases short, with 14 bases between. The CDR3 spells CASSPTGKGTGELFF. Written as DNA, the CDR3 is TGTGCCAGTAGTCCAACAGGGAAAGGCACCGGGGAGCTGTTTTTT.

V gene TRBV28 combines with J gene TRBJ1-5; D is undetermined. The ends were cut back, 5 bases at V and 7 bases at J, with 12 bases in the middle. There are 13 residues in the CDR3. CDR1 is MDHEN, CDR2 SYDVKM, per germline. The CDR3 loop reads CASSPVRVQPQHF. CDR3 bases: TGTGCCAGCAGTCCCGTACGAGTACAGCCCCAGCATTTT.

As DNA, the CDR3 is TGTGCCAGCAGTTTAATGGGGGGAGCTTCGGAGTTCTTC. It is translated as CASSLMGGASEFF. This chain uses TRBV27 with TRBJ2-1; perhaps TRBD2 as D (6 bases). V lost 2 bases to trimming and J lost 14 bases, with 16 bases between them. The CDR3 contains 13 residues. Germline assignment: CDR1 MNHEY and CDR2 SMNVEV (reference sequence).

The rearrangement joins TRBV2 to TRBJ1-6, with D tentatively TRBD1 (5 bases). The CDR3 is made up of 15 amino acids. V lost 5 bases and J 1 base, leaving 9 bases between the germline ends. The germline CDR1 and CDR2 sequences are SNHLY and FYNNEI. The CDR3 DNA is TGTGCCAGCAGTAATCGGGGGTCCTATAATTCACCCCTCCACTTT. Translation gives CASSNRGSYNSPLHF. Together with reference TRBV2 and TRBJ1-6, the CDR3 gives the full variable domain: EPEVTQTPSHQVTQMGQEVILRCVPISNHLYFYWYRQILGQKVEFLVSFYNNEISEKSEIFDDQFSVERPDGSNFTLKIRSTKLEDSAMYFCASSNRGSYNSPLHFGNGTRLTVT.

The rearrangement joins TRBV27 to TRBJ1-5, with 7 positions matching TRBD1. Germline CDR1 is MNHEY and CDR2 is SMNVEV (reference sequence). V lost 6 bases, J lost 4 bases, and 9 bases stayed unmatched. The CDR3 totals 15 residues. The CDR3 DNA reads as TGTGCCAGCAGAAGAACAGGGGAAGGTAATCAGCCCCAGCATTTT. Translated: CASRRTGEGNQPQHF.

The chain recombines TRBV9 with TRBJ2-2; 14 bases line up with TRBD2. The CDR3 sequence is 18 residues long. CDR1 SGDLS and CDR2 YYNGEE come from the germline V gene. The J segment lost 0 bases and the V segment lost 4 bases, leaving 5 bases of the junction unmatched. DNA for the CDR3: TGTGCCAGCAGCACTAGACTAGCGGGGGGGCCGAACACCGGGGAGCTGTTTTTT. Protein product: CASSTRLAGGPNTGELFF.

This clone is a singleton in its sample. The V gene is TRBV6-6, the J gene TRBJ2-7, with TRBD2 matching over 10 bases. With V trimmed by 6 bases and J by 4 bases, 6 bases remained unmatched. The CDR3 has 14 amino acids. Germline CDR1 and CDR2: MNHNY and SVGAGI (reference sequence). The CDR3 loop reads CASRERGGFYEQYV. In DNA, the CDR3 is TGTGCCAGCAGGGAGCGGGGGGGGTTTTACGAGCAGTACGTC.

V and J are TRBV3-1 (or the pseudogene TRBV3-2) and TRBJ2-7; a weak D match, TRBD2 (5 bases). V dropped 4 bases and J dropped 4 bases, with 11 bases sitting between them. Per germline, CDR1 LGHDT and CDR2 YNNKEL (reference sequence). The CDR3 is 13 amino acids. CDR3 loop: CASSPPGRYEQYF. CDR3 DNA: TGTGCCAGCAGCCCACCGGGAAGGTACGAGCAGTACTTC.

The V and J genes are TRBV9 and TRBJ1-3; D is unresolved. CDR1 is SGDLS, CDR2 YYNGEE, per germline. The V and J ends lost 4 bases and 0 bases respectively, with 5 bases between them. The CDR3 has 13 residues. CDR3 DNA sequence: TGTGCCAGCAGCCCCTCCTCTGGAAACACCATATATTTT. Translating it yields CASSPSSGNTIYF. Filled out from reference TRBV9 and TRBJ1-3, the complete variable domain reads DSGVTQTPKHLITATGQRVTLRCSPRSGDLSVYWYQQSLDQGLQFLIQYYNGEERAKGNILERFSAQQFPDLHSELNLSSLELGDSALYFCASSPSSGNTIYFGEGSWLTVV.

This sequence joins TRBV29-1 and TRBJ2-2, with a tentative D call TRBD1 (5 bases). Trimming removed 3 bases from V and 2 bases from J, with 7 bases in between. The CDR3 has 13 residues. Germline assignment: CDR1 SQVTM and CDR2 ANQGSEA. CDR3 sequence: CSVERTNTGELFF. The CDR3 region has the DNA TGCAGCGTTGAGCGGACAAACACCGGGGAGCTGTTTTTT.

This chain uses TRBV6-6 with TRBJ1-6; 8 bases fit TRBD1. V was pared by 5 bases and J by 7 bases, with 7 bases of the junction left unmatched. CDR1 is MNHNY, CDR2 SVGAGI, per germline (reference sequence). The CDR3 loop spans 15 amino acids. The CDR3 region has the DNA TGTGCCAGCAGTCGCACCAGACAGGGGAATTCACCCCTCCACTTT. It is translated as CASSRTRQGNSPLHF.

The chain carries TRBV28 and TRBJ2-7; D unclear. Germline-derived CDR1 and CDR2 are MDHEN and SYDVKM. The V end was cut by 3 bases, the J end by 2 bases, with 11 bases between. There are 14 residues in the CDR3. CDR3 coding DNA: TGTGCCAGCAGTTTTGTTGAACAAGCCTACGAGCAGTACTTC. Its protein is CASSFVEQAYEQYF.